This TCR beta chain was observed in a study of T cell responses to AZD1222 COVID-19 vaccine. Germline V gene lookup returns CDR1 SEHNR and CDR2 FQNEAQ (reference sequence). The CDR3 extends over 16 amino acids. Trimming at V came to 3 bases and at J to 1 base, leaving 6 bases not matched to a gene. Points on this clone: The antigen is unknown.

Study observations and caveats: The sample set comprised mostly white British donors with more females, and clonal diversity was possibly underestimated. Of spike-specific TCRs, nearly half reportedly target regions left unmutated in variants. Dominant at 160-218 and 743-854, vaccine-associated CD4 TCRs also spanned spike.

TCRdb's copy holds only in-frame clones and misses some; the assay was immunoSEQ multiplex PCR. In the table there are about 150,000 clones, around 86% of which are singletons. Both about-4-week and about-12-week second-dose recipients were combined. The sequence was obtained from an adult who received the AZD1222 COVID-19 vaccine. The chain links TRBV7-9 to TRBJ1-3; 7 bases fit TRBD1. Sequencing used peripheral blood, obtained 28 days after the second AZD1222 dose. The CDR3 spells CASSFVTGISGNTIYF. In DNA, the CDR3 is TGTGCCAGCAGCTTCGTGACAGGGATATCTGGAAACACCATATATTTT.